The clone carrying this TCR beta chain turned up a few times. Its antigen is as yet unknown. V lost 6 bases and J lost 3, with 13 bases in between. The CDR3 is 13 residues long. The germline V gene encodes CDR1 DFQATT and CDR2 SNEGSKA (reference sequence). These data come from a study of naive and memory T cell subsets. The beta constant-region primer was an equimolar mix of two oligonucleotides covering TRBC1 and TRBC2. The ligated cDNA underwent four PCR rounds using SP2 and nested alpha and beta constant-region primers. TCRdb re-called the UMI-ligation and nested PCR reads through MiXCR, storing one row per CDR3 protein. The table has 100,000 to 150,000 distinct CDR3 sequences, just over 35% seen once. Whole-study results and caveats: Over 85% of naive TCR sequences appeared only once after error correction, unlike memory subsets. Gini index rose across naive, CM, EM and EMRA in CD4 and CD8. Findings for naive and memory subsets could not be checked against ground truth.

Cells stained for CD3, CD4, CD8, CD45RA and CD27 were sorted into four subsets. The TCR originated in a human donor in good health. Sequenced sample: central memory CD4+ T cells from blood. The rearrangement links TRBV20-1 to TRBJ2-3; no clear D. CDR3 region: CSAEDDITDTQYF. The CDR3 nucleotides read TGCAGTGCCGAGGACGACATAACAGATACGCAGTATTTT.